These 26 T cell receptor beta chains came from one sample sequenced in a study of PD-L1 blockade in urothelial cancer. Repertoires were generated with immunoSEQ multiplex PCR, while TCRdb's copy carries only in-frame clones and drops some. The table has about 95,000 clones, around 86% seen once; the top ten hold about 2%. Time point described: pretreatment peripheral blood. The sequences come from PBMCs, collected around atezolizumab (anti-PD-L1) treatment. The source of these receptors is a man aged 55 to 70 with urothelial cancer.

The V call is TRBV7-3, the J call TRBJ2-3, with TRBD2 matching over 8 bases. The germline V gene encodes CDR1 SGHTA and CDR2 FQGTGA. V was clipped by 5 bases and J by 2 bases; unmatched bases: 9. This CDR3 is 16 amino acids long. This CDR3 reads CASSPFGGVITDTQYF. The CDR3 bases are TGTGCCAGCAGCCCCTTCGGGGGGGTGATCACAGATACGCAGTATTTT.

The rearrangement links TRBV5-1 to TRBJ2-5; 8 bases map to TRBD1. The CDR3 loop spans 18 amino acids. Losses at the gene ends were 0 bases for V and 5 bases for J; bases not matched to a gene: 15. CDR1 is SGHRS, CDR2 YFSETQ, per germline. The CDR3 coding sequence is TGCGCCAGCAGCTTGGGAGTCGGGCAGGGGGCCGGTGCGGAGACCCAGTACTTC. Amino acids: CASSLGVGQGAGAETQYF.

The chain has TRBV28 and TRBJ1-1; D is possibly TRBD1 (6 bases). The CDR3 spans 13 residues. V lost 7 bases and J 1 base, leaving 10 bases between the germline ends. Germline V gene sequence: CDR1 MDHEN, CDR2 SYDVKM. CDR3 residues: CASTPDRNTEAFF. DNA for the CDR3: TGTGCCAGCACCCCGGACAGGAACACTGAAGCTTTCTTT.

This chain links TRBV10-3 with TRBJ2-7; TRBD1 matches at 8 bases. The CDR3 contains 14 residues. The germline V gene has CDR1 ENHRY and CDR2 SYGVKD. Unmatched junction bases numbered 4, after V lost 4 bases and J lost 2 bases. CDR3 coding DNA: TGTGCCATCAGTGCCGGGACAGGAGCCTACGAGCAGTACTTC. Translating gives CAISAGTGAYEQYF.

J is TRBJ2-1 and V is TRBV5-6; 11 bases line up with TRBD2. The CDR3 is 15 residues long. The V gene end was trimmed by 1 base and the J gene end by 8 bases; junction bases not matched to a gene: 5. Germline lookup yields CDR1 SGHDT and CDR2 YYEEEE. The DNA of the CDR3 is TGTGCCAGCAGCTTGAGGCTAGCGGGAGGTGATGAGCAGTTCTTC. Residues: CASSLRLAGGDEQFF.

As to this clone: The sample carries other DNA sequences with the same CDR3. This chain joins TRBV20-1 and TRBJ2-5; D gene ambiguous. CDR3 length equals 11 residues. V gave up 3 bases and J gave up 5 bases, with 7 bases separating them. The germline V gene has CDR1 DFQATT and CDR2 SNEGSKA (reference sequence). CDR3: CSARLRETQYF. CDR3 in DNA: TGCAGTGCTAGGCTTCGGGAGACCCAGTACTTC.

The sample holds a few counts of this clone. The J gene is TRBJ2-7, the V gene TRBV14, with 7 bases identical to TRBD1. Germline V gene sequence: CDR1 SGHDN, CDR2 FVKESK. This CDR3 contains 17 residues. The V and J ends lost 3 bases and 2 bases, in that order; junction bases with no gene match: 13. CDR3 amino acids: CASSHLPVGDSAYEQYF. CDR3 nucleotide sequence: TGTGCCAGCAGCCACCTACCGGTTGGGGACAGTGCCTACGAGCAGTACTTC.

The chain couples TRBV6-5 to TRBJ2-3; 9 bases agree with TRBD2. Germline V lookup: CDR1 MNHEY, CDR2 SVGAGI. CDR3 size: 15 residues. The junction had 7 bases not matched to a gene; V was cut back by 7 bases and J by 2 bases. CDR3 sequence reads: CASTLAGAPTDTQYF. Here the CDR3 DNA reads TGTGCCAGCACCTTAGCGGGGGCCCCCACAGATACGCAGTATTTT.

The chain carries TRBV19 and TRBJ2-1, with D possibly matching TRBD1 (6 bases). Germline values: CDR1 LNHDA, CDR2 SQIVND (reference sequence). V lost 5 bases to trimming and J lost 7 bases, with 18 bases between them. The length of the CDR3 is 15 residues. In DNA form, the CDR3 reads TGTGCCAGTAGTGCACAGGGTCTCTATCCAAATGAGCAGTTCTTC. It specifies CASSAQGLYPNEQFF.

This sequence joins TRBV28 and TRBJ2-2; tentative D call: TRBD1 (6 bases). V was pared by 2 bases and J by 5 bases, with 6 bases between. Germline CDR1 MDHEN, CDR2 SYDVKM. The length of the CDR3 is 13 residues. The CDR3, as DNA: TGTGCCAGCAGTTTAAGGGGGACCGGGGAGCTGTTTTTT. Its protein product is CASSLRGTGELFF.

The chain is built from TRBV19 and TRBJ2-1, with 8 bases identical to TRBD2. The CDR3 is made up of 13 amino acids. Unmatched junction bases numbered 3, after V lost 4 bases and J lost 7 bases. Germline CDR1 reads LNHDA; CDR2 reads SQIVND (reference sequence). The CDR3 DNA follows: TGTGCCAGTAGTACGACTAGCGAGAATGAGCAGTTCTTC. It specifies CASSTTSENEQFF.

The chain is built from TRBV7-8 and TRBJ2-4, with 9 bases identical to TRBD1. V gave up 6 bases and J gave up 5 bases; unmatched junction bases: 8. The germline CDR1 and CDR2 sequences are SGHVS and FQNEAQ. The CDR3 sequence is 15 residues long. Here the CDR3 DNA reads TGTGCCAGCAGTCCTGGGACAGGGAGCCAAAACATTCAGTACTTC. Translated: CASSPGTGSQNIQYF.

The chain joins TRBV27 to TRBJ2-3; D is perhaps TRBD2 (6 bases). Deletions cut 3 bases from V and 0 bases from J, with 13 bases between. CDR3 length: 16 amino acids. Per germline, CDR1 MNHEY and CDR2 SMNVEV (reference sequence). The CDR3 here is CASSFLTSLSTDTQYF. Written as DNA, the CDR3 is TGTGCCAGCAGTTTCTTGACTAGTCTAAGCACAGATACGCAGTATTTT.

This rearrangement joins TRBV7-2 to TRBJ1-1; D unclear. CDR1 is SGHTA, CDR2 FQGNSA, per germline. This CDR3 comprises 13 residues. Trimming cost V 4 bases and J 2 bases, with 8 bases left between them. CDR3 sequence reads: CASSSGVNTEAFF. The CDR3 nucleotides read TGTGCCAGCAGCTCCGGGGTTAACACTGAAGCTTTCTTT.

This rearrangement joins TRBV28 to TRBJ2-5, with D maybe TRBD2 (6 bases). Trimming left V 4 bases short and J 0 bases short, with 12 bases between. Germline CDR1 MDHEN, CDR2 SYDVKM. The CDR3 extends over 15 amino acids. The CDR3 spells CASSSRDAYQETQYF. CDR3 DNA sequence: TGTGCCAGCAGTTCGCGGGACGCTTACCAAGAGACCCAGTACTTC.

On this clone: The sample carries other DNA sequences with the same CDR3. The chain joins TRBV6-1 to TRBJ2-7, with D possibly matching TRBD2 (6 bases). Trimming took off 3 bases at V and 2 bases at J, with 14 bases between the two ends. The germline gives CDR1 MNHNS, CDR2 SASEGT. The length of the CDR3 is 15 residues. CDR3 loop: CASSEGLAGPYEQYF. The CDR3 DNA reads as TGTGCCAGCAGTGAGGGTTTGGCGGGGCCCTACGAGCAGTACTTC.

The rearrangement joins TRBV27 to TRBJ2-5, with 7 bases fitting TRBD1. This CDR3 comprises 13 residues. J gave up 4 bases and V 8 bases, and 7 bases lay outside the gene matches. The germline gives CDR1 MNHEY, CDR2 SMNVEV (reference sequence). CDR3 sequence (DNA): TGTGCCAGCGGGACAGCTGGGGGAGAGACCCAGTACTTC. Encoded protein: CASGTAGGETQYF.

V is TRBV7-3 and J is TRBJ1-2; D is unresolved. V dropped 5 bases and J dropped 7 bases, with 17 bases sitting between them. Per the germline V gene, CDR1 is SGHTA and CDR2 is FQGTGA. The length of the CDR3 is 14 residues. CDR3 coding DNA: TGTGCCAGCAGCCCTACGGGCGGGTCGGCTGGCTACACCTTC. Translation: CASSPTGGSAGYTF.

The rearrangement uses TRBV18 and TRBJ1-4; no clear D. V lost 1 base and J 4 bases, leaving 13 bases between the germline ends. Germline CDR1 and CDR2: KGHSH and LQKENI. The CDR3 runs to 16 residues. The DNA for the CDR3 is TGTGCCAGCTCACCACGGTCGGTCGGCGGTAATGAAAAACTGTTTTTT. Translating gives CASSPRSVGGNEKLFF.

The chain has TRBV6-1 and TRBJ2-1, with D maybe TRBD2 (7 bases). CDR3 length: 15 residues. CDR1 and CDR2 (germline): MNHNS, SASEGT. Trimming pared 4 bases from V and 4 bases from J, leaving 14 bases between. The DNA of the CDR3 is TGTGCCAGCAGTGGGGGGGGGCAGGTGTACAATGAGCAGTTCTTC. Translation: CASSGGGQVYNEQFF.

The chain employs TRBV5-4 and TRBJ2-4, with TRBD2 as a possible D gene (5 bases). The CDR3 is 14 amino acids. Germline loops: CDR1 SGHNT, CDR2 YYREEE (reference sequence). V lost 4 bases, J lost 0 bases, and 8 bases lay in between. The CDR3 nucleotides read TGTGCCAGCAGCACTAGGGTAGCCAAAAACATTCAGTACTTC. Protein product: CASSTRVAKNIQYF.

V gene TRBV7-2 combines with J gene TRBJ2-1; D not certain. Germline CDR1 SGHTA, CDR2 FQGNSA. This CDR3 is built from 13 residues. V lost 1 base, J lost 4 bases, and 5 bases lay in between. Here the CDR3 reads CASSLVSYNEQFF. DNA for the CDR3: TGTGCCAGCAGCTTAGTCAGTTACAATGAGCAGTTCTTC.

The chain joins TRBV5-4 to TRBJ2-5, with 13 bases matching TRBD2. Germline CDR1 is SGHNT and CDR2 is YYREEE (reference sequence). V lost 4 bases and J lost 5; bases outside the gene matches: 14. This CDR3 spans 18 amino acids. The CDR3 loop reads CASSREGTSGGAGETQYF. The CDR3 DNA reads as TGTGCCAGCAGCCGCGAGGGAACTAGCGGGGGGGCCGGGGAGACCCAGTACTTC.

The V call is TRBV30, the J call TRBJ2-5, with 13 bases fitting TRBD2. The germline V gene encodes CDR1 GTSNPN and CDR2 SVGIG (reference sequence). This CDR3 has 16 amino acids. Trimming removed 0 bases from V and 5 bases from J; junction bases left unmatched: 6. The CDR3 sequence: CAWSVGLAGAGETQYF. The CDR3 nucleotides are TGTGCCTGGAGTGTTGGACTAGCGGGAGCGGGGGAGACCCAGTACTTC.

The chain couples TRBV10-3 to TRBJ2-7, with D tentatively TRBD1 (5 bases). The CDR3 extends over 11 amino acids. Germline assignment: CDR1 ENHRY and CDR2 SYGVKD. Trimming shortened V by 6 bases and J by 7 bases, and 10 bases separated the two germline ends. The CDR3 nucleotides read TGTGCCATCAGGGGCGGACAAGAGCAGTACTTC. It translates to CAIRGGQEQYF.

The rearrangement links TRBV4-1 to TRBJ1-2; TRBD1 is a possible D gene (6 bases). V was clipped by 4 bases and J by 5 bases, with 20 bases between them. The CDR3 is made up of 16 amino acids. CDR1 and CDR2 (germline): MGHRA, YSYEKL. CDR3 in amino acids: CASSPGGGGPAYGYTF. In DNA, the CDR3 is TGCGCCAGCAGCCCCGGAGGCGGGGGCCCGGCATATGGCTACACCTTC.